This T cell receptor (beta chain) was sequenced for a study of radiation and T cells in renal cell carcinoma. The method was immunoSEQ multiplex PCR; TCRdb's version includes in-frame clones alone and lacks a portion of them. The sample carries some 120,000 clones, around nine tenths recorded once. The V segment lost 6 bases and the J segment 4 bases; nucleotides outside the gene matches: 8. Germline CDR1 is SGHTA and CDR2 is FQGNSA. CDR3 length: 15 residues. Described time point: blood 2 weeks post-SBRT. Regarding treatment: 15 Gy SBRT to primary tumor, nephrectomy 4 weeks later. This sample comprised blood, obtained from a patient whose treatment included radiotherapy and nephrectomy. V and J are TRBV7-2 and TRBJ1-2; 10 bases line up with TRBD1. This TCR came from a woman aged 70 to 79 with renal cell carcinoma. This CDR3 reads CASRTGTGDGYGYTF. Here the CDR3 DNA reads TGTGCCAGCAGAACTGGGACAGGGGATGGCTATGGCTACACCTTC. Variable domain in full (rest from reference TRBV7-2 and TRBJ1-2): GAGVSQSPSNKVTEKGKDVELRCDPISGHTALYWYRQSLGQGLEFLIYFQGNSAPDKSGLPSDRFSAERTGGSVSTLTIQRTQQEDSAVYLCASRTGTGDGYGYTFGSGTRLTVV.